This T cell receptor beta chain was documented in a study of blood T cell repertoires in COVID-19. TCRdb's copy holds only in-frame clones and misses some; the assay was immunoSEQ multiplex PCR. This table holds 200,000 to 250,000 clones, about 90% found once. Trimming cost V 3 bases and J 3 bases; bases outside gene matches: 2. Germline-derived CDR1 and CDR2 are SGHTA and FQGTGA. This CDR3 is 14 amino acids long. The receptor was derived from a man in his sixties with COVID-19, enrolled during active disease. Sequencing was carried out using peripheral blood. The chain joins TRBV7-3 to TRBJ2-1; 7 bases align to TRBD2. The CDR3 region has the DNA TGTGCCAGCAGCTTCGGGGGGTACTACAATGAGCAGTTCTTC. Amino acid sequence: CASSFGGYYNEQFF.